This TCR beta chain originates from a study of PD-L1 blockade in urothelial cancer. Across the whole study: Males with bladder-origin urothelial cancer made up about 90% of the roughly 29 patients. Between 0 and 3 chemotherapy regimens preceded treatment for each patient. T cells numbered a median of 141,255 in the blood samples.

The CDR3 contains 17 residues. V was trimmed by 3 bases and J by 0 bases, leaving 17 bases between them. Germline CDR1 KGHSH, CDR2 LQKENI. The assay was immunoSEQ multiplex PCR, and TCRdb's table has in-frame clones only and misses some. The sample holds some 60,000 clones, 86% seen once. The sequence came from a man aged 45-65 years with urothelial cancer. The sequencing here drew on PBMCs, taken around atezolizumab (anti-PD-L1) treatment. This chain uses TRBV18 with TRBJ1-2, with TRBD1 as a possible D gene (6 bases). The CDR3 nucleotides are TGTGCCAGCTCACCGGCGGGGGCGGACAGTTCTAACTATGGCTACACCTTC. Amino acid sequence: CASSPAGADSSNYGYTF.